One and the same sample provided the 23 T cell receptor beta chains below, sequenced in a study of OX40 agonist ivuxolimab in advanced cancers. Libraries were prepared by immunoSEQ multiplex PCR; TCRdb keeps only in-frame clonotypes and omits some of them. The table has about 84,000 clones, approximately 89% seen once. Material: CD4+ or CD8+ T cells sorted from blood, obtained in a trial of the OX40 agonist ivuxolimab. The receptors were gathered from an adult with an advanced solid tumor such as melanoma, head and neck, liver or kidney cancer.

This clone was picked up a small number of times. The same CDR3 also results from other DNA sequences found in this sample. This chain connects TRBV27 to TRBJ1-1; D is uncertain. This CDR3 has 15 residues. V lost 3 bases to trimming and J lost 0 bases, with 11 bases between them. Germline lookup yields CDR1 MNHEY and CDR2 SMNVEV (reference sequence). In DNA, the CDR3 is TGTGCCAGCAGTTTTAGTGAGGACCTGAACACTGAAGCTTTCTTT. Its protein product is CASSFSEDLNTEAFF.

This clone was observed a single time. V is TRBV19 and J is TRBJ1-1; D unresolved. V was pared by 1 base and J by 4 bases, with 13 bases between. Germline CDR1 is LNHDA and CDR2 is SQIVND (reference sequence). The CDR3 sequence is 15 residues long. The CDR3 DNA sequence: TGTGCCAGTAGTATAGGGAGGGTTTGGGGCACTGAAGCTTTCTTT. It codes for CASSIGRVWGTEAFF.

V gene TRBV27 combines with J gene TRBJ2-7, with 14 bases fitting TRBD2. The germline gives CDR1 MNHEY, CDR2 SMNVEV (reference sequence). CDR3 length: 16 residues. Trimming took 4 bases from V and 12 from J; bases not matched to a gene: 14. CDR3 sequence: CASSSSGTSGSLLRYF. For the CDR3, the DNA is TGTGCCAGCAGTTCCTCAGGGACTAGCGGGAGTTTGTTGCGGTACTTC.

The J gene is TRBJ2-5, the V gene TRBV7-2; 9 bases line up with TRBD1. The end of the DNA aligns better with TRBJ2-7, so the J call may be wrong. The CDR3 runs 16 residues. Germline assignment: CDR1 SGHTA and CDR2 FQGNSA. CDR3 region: CASSSPLTGGTYEQYF. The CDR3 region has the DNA TGTGCCAGCAGCTCTCCCCTGACAGGGGGGACCTACGAGCAGTACTTC.

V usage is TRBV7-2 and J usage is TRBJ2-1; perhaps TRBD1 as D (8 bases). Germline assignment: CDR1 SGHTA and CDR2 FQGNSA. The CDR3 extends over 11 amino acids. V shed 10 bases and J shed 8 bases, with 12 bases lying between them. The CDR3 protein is CATTGGDEQFF. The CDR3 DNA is TGTGCCACCACAGGGGGGGATGAGCAGTTCTTC.

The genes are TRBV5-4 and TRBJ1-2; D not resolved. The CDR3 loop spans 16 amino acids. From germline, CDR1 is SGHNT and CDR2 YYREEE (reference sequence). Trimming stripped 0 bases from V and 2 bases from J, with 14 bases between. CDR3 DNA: TGTGCCAGCAGCTTGGCCATTCATCGGCAAAACTATGGCTACACCTTC. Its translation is CASSLAIHRQNYGYTF.

In DNA form, the CDR3 reads TGTGCCAGCAGTCTCAGGGGTGAGGGCCGGTACGGGGAGCTGTTTTTT. Protein sequence: CASSLRGEGRYGELFF. The rearrangement uses TRBV28 and TRBJ2-2, with D possibly matching TRBD1 (6 bases). V shed 5 bases and J shed 7 bases, with 20 bases lying between them. The CDR3 loop spans 16 amino acids. Germline values: CDR1 MDHEN, CDR2 SYDVKM.

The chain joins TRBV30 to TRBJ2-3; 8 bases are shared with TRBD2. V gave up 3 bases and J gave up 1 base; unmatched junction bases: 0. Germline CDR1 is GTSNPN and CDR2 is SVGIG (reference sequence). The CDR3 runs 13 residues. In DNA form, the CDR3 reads TGTGCCTGGAGAGCGGGAGGCACAGATACGCAGTATTTT. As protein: CAWRAGGTDTQYF. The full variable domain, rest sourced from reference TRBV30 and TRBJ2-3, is SQTIHQWPATLVQPVGSPLSLECTVEGTSNPNLYWYRQAAGRGLQLLFYSVGIGQISSEVPQNLSASRPQDRQFILSSKKLLLSDSGFYLCAWRAGGTDTQYFGPGTRLTVL.

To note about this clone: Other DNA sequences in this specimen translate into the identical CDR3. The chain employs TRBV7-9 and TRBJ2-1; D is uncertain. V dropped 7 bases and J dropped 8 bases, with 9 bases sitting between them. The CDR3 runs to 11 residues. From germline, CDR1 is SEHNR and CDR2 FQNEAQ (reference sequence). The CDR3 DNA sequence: TGTGCCAGCACCCCAGGCGATGAGCAGTTCTTC. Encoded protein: CASTPGDEQFF.

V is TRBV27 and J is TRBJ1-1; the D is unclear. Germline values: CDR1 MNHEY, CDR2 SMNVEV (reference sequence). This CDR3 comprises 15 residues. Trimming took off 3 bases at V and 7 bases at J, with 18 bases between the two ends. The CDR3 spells CASSLRSSGGREAFF. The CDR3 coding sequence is TGTGCCAGCAGTTTGAGGTCCTCAGGCGGCCGTGAAGCTTTCTTT.

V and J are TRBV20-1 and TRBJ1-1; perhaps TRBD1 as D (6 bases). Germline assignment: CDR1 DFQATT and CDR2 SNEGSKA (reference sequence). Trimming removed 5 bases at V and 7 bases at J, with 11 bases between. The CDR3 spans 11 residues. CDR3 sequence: CSASGTLEAFF. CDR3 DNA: TGCAGTGCTTCCGGGACACTTGAAGCTTTCTTT.

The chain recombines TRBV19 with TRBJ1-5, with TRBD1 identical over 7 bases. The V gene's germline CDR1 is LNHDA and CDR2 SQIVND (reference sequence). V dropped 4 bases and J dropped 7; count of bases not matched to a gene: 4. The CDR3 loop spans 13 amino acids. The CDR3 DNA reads TGTGCCAGTAGTAATACAGGGGAACAGCCCCAGCATTTT. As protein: CASSNTGEQPQHF.

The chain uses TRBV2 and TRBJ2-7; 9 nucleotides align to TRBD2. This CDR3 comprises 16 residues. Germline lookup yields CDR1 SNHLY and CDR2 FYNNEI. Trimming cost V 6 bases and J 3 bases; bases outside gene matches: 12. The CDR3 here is CASRAARSGRSYEQYF. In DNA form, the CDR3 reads TGTGCCAGCAGAGCGGCCCGAAGCGGGAGGAGCTACGAGCAGTACTTC.

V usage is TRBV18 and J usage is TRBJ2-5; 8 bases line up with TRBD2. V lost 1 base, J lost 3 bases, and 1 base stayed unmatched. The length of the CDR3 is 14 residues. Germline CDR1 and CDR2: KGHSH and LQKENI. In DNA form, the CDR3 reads TGTGCCAGCTCACCACAACTAGCGGAAGAGACCCAGTACTTC. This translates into CASSPQLAEETQYF.

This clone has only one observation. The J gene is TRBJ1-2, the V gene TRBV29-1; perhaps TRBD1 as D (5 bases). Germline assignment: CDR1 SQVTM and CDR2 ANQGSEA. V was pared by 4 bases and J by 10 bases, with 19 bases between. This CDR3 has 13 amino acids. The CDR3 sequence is CSVAETSGTIYTF. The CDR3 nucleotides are TGCAGCGTTGCTGAGACGTCTGGGACTATCTACACCTTC.

The CDR3 nucleotides read TGCGCCAGCAGCACGGAAGGGTTACGAAAGAACACTGAAGCTTTCTTT. It specifies CASSTEGLRKNTEAFF. This sequence joins TRBV5-1 and TRBJ1-1; D call uncertain. The CDR3 totals 16 residues. Trimming pared 4 bases from V and 1 base from J, leaving 17 bases between. CDR1 and CDR2 from the germline V gene are SGHRS and YFSETQ.

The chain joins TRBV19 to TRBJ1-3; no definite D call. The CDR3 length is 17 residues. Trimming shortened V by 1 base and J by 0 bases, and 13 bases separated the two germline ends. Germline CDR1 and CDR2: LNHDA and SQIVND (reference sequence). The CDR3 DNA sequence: TGTGCCAGTAGTATAGGGAGGTGGACGAGCTCTGGAAACACCATATATTTT. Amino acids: CASSIGRWTSSGNTIYF.

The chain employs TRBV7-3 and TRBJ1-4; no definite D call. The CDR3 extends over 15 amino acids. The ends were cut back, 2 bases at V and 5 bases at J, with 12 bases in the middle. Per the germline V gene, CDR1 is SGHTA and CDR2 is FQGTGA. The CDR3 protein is CASSLFGPPNEKLFF. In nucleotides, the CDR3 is TGTGCCAGCAGCTTATTCGGACCCCCGAATGAAAAACTGTTTTTT.

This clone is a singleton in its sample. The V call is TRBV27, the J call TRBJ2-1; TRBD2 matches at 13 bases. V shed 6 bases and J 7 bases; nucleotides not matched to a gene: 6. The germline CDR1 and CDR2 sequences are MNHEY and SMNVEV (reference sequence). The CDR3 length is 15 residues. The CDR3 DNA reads TGTGCCAGCAGAAGGACTAGCGGGAGAGGTAATGAGCAGTTCTTC. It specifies CASRRTSGRGNEQFF.

This CDR3 reads CAWSGTSGTLSYNEQFF. For the CDR3, the DNA is TGTGCCTGGAGTGGGACTAGCGGGACCCTTTCCTACAATGAGCAGTTCTTC. V is TRBV30 and J is TRBJ2-1, with 12 nucleotides matching TRBD2. Trimming took 1 base from V and 1 from J; bases not matched to a gene: 5. Germline loops: CDR1 GTSNPN, CDR2 SVGIG (reference sequence). The length of the CDR3 is 17 residues.

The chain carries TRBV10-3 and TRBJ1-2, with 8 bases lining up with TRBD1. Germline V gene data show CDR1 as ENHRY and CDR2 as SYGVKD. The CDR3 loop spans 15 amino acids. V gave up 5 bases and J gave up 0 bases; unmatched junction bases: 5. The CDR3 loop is CAISPGTGANYGYTF. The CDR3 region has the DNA TGTGCCATCAGTCCCGGGACAGGAGCTAACTATGGCTACACCTTC.

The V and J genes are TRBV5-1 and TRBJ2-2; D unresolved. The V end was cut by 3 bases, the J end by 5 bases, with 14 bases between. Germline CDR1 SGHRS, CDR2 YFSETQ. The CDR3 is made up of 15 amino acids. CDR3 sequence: CASSSLFGGTGELFF. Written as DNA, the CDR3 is TGCGCCAGCAGCTCTCTATTCGGCGGAACCGGGGAGCTGTTTTTT.

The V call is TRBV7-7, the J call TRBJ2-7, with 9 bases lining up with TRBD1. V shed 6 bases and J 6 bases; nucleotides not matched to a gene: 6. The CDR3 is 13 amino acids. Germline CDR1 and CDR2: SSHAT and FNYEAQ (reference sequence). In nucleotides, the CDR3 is TGTGCCAGCAGTCTGGACAGGGGTTCCGAGCAGTACTTC. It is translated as CASSLDRGSEQYF.